This entry concerns a single T cell receptor (beta chain). Antigen specificity is unknown. This sample was taken from a study of T-cell reconstitution after alpha-beta-depleted transplantation in children. Broader study findings: Recipient T cells and thymic progenitors that survived were the source of the high TCRbeta diversity seen at day 60 in some patients. Alpha-beta T cells about two months after transplant reportedly derived from several hundred expanded graft clones. T-cell numbers and diversity, one year after transplant, stemmed largely from T cells that were newly produced.

V gave up 2 bases and J gave up 5 bases, with 19 bases separating them. The CDR3 consists of 15 residues. The germline V gene encodes CDR1 SQVTM and CDR2 ANQGSEA. Researchers prepared the TCRbeta library using unique molecular identifiers, the study reports. TCRdb reprocessed the PCR reads via MiXCR and lists one record per CDR3 protein. This sample carries 450,000 to 600,000 distinct CDR3 sequences, 10% to 15% of them seen once, and the ten largest clones take approximately 2%. The sample was PBMCs, mostly from graft donor cells, taken 360 days after TCRalphabeta/CD19-depleted stem cell transplant. The chain employs TRBV29-1 and TRBJ2-7; perhaps TRBD2 as D (6 bases). The TCR sequence derives from a male patient younger than 18 who had a stem cell transplant for acute myeloid leukemia, so the T cells may come from the graft donor. The CDR3 DNA reads TGCAGCGTTGAAACCAATGGGGGGATCTGGAACGAGCAGTACTTC. This codes for CSVETNGGIWNEQYF.